These T cell receptor beta chains were read from a single sample in a study of identifying expanded T cells in peripheral blood. Clones were read by immunoSEQ multiplex PCR, and TCRdb kept only the in-frame ones, dropping some. The sample lists approximately 100,000 clones; about 89% were seen once. Material: blood. The receptors derive from a person between 18 and 75 years old in good health. Each CDR3 is given with its conserved first and last residue. Each record gives: V gene, J gene, CDR3 protein.

TRBV7-8,TRBJ2-7,CASSFGSIYEQYF
TRBV11-2,TRBJ2-1,CASSHGAHEQFF
TRBV9,TRBJ1-2,CASSVGGAGGYTF
TRBV25-1,TRBJ2-5,CASSEWEQGGRETQYF
TRBV2,TRBJ1-5,CASSGGGREWGQPQHF
TRBV7-2,TRBJ2-5,CASSPGAGGPETQYF
TRBV15,TRBJ2-3,CATSRGGGHADTQYF
TRBV18,TRBJ2-3,CASSPGETTDTQYF
TRBV7-9,TRBJ2-7,CASSSLGVTYEQYF
TRBV6-5,TRBJ1-6,CASSYGQGWNSPLHF
TRBV29-1,TRBJ1-5,CSVAQGEYQPQHF
TRBV2,TRBJ1-2,CASSDSRTGGDYGYTF
TRBV5-4,TRBJ1-4,CASSFGHPNEKLFF
TRBV10-3,TRBJ1-1,CAISTQGARTEAFF
TRBV7-7,TRBJ2-1,CASSLGPLSTEQFF
TRBV6-5,TRBJ1-1,CASSYSTVNTEAFF
TRBV10-3,TRBJ2-2,CAISVFIQVGTGELFF
TRBV4-3,TRBJ2-7,CASSQEDRDRGYEQYF
TRBV6-5,TRBJ2-1,CASIPSGGDNEQFF
TRBV18,TRBJ1-3,CASSPTGQSSGNTIYF
TRBV4-3,TRBJ2-5,CASSQEARLLQETQYF
TRBV29-1,TRBJ1-2,CSVNRDGGGYTF
TRBV19,TRBJ1-5,CASSTRDRTNQPQHF
TRBV28,TRBJ2-7,CASSFTREQYF
TRBV27,TRBJ2-1,CASSLTSHYNEQFF
TRBV5-4,TRBJ2-5,CASSPRLAGAQETQYF
TRBV2,TRBJ2-5,CASSEGGTAQETQYF
TRBV5-1,TRBJ1-1,CASSLEGGGTEAFF
TRBV7-2,TRBJ2-1,CASGTSSYNEQFF
TRBV2,TRBJ1-4,CASRVIREKLFF
TRBV6-5,TRBJ2-1,CASSPVLAGGGEFF
TRBV9,TRBJ1-2,CASSLMEGYGYTF
TRBV6-5,TRBJ2-7,CASRSPYEQYF
TRBV10-3,TRBJ2-3,CAISGVGEADTQYF
TRBV11-2,TRBJ2-5,CASSPGLGGGETQYF
TRBV4-1,TRBJ2-5,CASSQGEGAGRAQYF
TRBV7-9,TRBJ2-3,CASSLPGPAADTQYF
TRBV7-2,TRBJ1-1,CASSKDANTEAFF
TRBV2,TRBJ2-2,CASTRRRPRESGGELFF
TRBV7-9,TRBJ1-2,CASSTDTAPGSNGYTF
TRBV20-1,TRBJ2-3,CSANTDTQYF
TRBV7-9,TRBJ1-4,CASSFRQGAEKLFF
TRBV27,TRBJ1-5,CASSTDGGGNQPQHF
TRBV27,TRBJ2-5,CASSPTGGGEETQYF
TRBV9,TRBJ2-5,CASSGQRGTTEGTQYF
TRBV5-1,TRBJ2-7,CASSEGTGGSYEQYF
TRBV7-9,TRBJ1-2,CASSSTPVGVAYGYTF
TRBV18,TRBJ1-3,CASSPGAQVGNTIYF
TRBV7-9,TRBJ1-3,CASSSLPGNTIYF
TRBV13,TRBJ2-1,CASSPTQGRSSYNEQFF
TRBV5-1,TRBJ2-7,CASSADGSYEQYF
TRBV7-9,TRBJ2-7,CASSQPGLLTYEQYF
TRBV28,TRBJ2-2,CASSLSRGELFF
TRBV28,TRBJ1-1,CASSTSTGWGTEAFF
TRBV2,TRBJ2-2,CASREAGELFF
TRBV7-6,TRBJ2-2,CAISPGPLNTGELFF
TRBV6-1,TRBJ1-4,CASRTQGFLNEKLFF